The T cell receptor (beta chain) described here comes from a study of blood T cell repertoires in COVID-19. The CDR3 totals 14 residues. J was trimmed by 5 bases and V by 4 bases; bases with no gene match: 3. Some clones are missing from TCRdb's copy, which holds only in-frame ones; the method was immunoSEQ multiplex PCR. The data show about 520,000 clones, 70% to 90% seen once. Sequences were obtained from peripheral blood. This sequence was found in a human donor in a cohort sampled during active COVID-19. This chain connects TRBV23-1 to TRBJ2-7; 12 nucleotides match TRBD1. TRBV23-1 carries the ORF label, with uncertain function. CDR3 loop: CASSPGQGAHEQYF. The CDR3 DNA follows: TGCGCCAGCAGTCCGGGACAGGGGGCCCACGAGCAGTACTTC.